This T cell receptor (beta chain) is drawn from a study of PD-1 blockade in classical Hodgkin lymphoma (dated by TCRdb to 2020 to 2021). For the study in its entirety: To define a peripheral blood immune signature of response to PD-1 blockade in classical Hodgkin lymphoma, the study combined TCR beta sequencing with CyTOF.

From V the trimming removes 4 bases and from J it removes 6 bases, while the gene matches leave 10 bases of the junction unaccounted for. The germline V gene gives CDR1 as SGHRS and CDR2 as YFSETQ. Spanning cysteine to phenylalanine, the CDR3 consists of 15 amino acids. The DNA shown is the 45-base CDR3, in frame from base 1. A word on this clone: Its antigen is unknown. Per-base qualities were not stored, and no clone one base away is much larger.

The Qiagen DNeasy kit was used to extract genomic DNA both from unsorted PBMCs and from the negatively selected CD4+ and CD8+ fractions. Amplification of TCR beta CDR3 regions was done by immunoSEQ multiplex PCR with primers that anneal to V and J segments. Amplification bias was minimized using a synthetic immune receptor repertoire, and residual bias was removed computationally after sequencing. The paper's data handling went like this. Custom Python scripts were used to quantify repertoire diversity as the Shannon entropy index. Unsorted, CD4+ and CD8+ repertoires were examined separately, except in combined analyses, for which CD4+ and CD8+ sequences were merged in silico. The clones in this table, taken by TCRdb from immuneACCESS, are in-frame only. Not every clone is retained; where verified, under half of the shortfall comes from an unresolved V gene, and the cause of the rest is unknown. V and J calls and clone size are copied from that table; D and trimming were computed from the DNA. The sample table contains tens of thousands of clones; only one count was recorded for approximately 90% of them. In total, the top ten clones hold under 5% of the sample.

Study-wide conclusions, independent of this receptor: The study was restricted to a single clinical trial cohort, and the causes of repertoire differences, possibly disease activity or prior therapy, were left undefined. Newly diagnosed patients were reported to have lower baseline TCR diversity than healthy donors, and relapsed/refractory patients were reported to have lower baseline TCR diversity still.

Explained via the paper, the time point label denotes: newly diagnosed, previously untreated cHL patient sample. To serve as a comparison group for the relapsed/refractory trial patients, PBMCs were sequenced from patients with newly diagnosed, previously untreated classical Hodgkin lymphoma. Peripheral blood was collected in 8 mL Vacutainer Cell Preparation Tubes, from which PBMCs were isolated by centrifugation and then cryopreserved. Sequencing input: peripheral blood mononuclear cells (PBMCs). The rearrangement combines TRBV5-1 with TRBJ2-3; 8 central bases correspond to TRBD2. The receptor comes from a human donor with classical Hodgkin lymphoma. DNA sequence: TGCGCCAGCAGCCCTGGGTCCGGGAGGGTTGATACGCAGTATTTT. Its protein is CASSPGSGRVDTQYF.